This T cell receptor (beta chain) was recovered during a study of T cell changes during pregnancy in multiple sclerosis. The CDR3 consists of 13 residues. Germline CDR1 SGHKS, CDR2 YYEKEE (reference sequence). The ends were cut back, 0 bases at V and 3 bases at J, with 7 bases in the middle. This table comes from immunoSEQ multiplex PCR, and its TCRdb copy is limited to in-frame clones, with some not included. This sample yields roughly 60,000 clones, of which 80% to 90% are seen a single time; 0.5% to 0.6% belongs to the top ten. This specimen was CD4+ T cells from peripheral blood mononuclear cells, taken in the first trimester of pregnancy. The source of this sequence is a female donor with multiple sclerosis, enrolled in a pregnancy study. This rearrangement joins TRBV5-5 to TRBJ2-7; D unclear. The CDR3 DNA reads as TGTGCCAGCAGCTTGGTGTCTAACTACGAGCAGTACTTC. Translation: CASSLVSNYEQYF.